These T cell receptor beta chains were read from a single sample in a study of T cells in Graves' hyperthyroidism and ophthalmopathy. In TCRdb, the multiplex PCR reads were re-called with MiXCR into one record per CDR3 protein. The data show 370,000 or so distinct CDR3 sequences, with approximately 13% seen just once and less than 25% held by the top ten. Sample: blood. All receptors derive from a man between 25 and 39 years old with Graves' hyperthyroidism that later progressed to Graves' ophthalmopathy. The CDR3 runs from the conserved cysteine through the conserved F or W. A D gene is named only where the DNA matches it firmly.

>TRBJ2-7|TRBV20-1|TRBD2
CSARGGRGGGGLDEQYF
>TRBJ1-4|TRBV11-3|.
CASSQRGQRYTEKLFF
>TRBJ2-3|TRBV5-4|TRBD2
CASSLGPGEAGNTDTQYF
>TRBJ1-1|TRBV3-1|.
CASSQPGLLNTEAFF
>TRBJ1-2|TRBV5-1|TRBD1
CASSPATGGAWYGYTF
>TRBJ1-6|TRBV11-2|.
CASSLIQGVRSPLHF
>TRBJ1-1|TRBV9|.
CASSPHPTEAFF
>TRBJ1-3|TRBV12-3/TRBV12-4|.
CASSTPSDGRSGNTIYF
>TRBJ2-7|TRBV6-1|.
CASRRTMDTTYEQYF
>TRBJ2-5|TRBV5-8|.
CASNPNRQGMETQYF
>TRBJ1-2|TRBV2|.
CASSFEGNGYTF
>TRBJ2-7|TRBV3-1|.
CASSQDIPGSPYEQYF
>TRBJ1-1|TRBV20-1|.
CSASPRGTEAFF
>TRBJ1-5|TRBV30|TRBD1
CAWNGQGGQPQHF
>TRBJ2-5|TRBV28|TRBD2
CASSLRREGETQYF
>TRBJ1-3|TRBV2|.
CASSSSFPDSSGNTIYF
>TRBJ2-3|TRBV7-3|.
CASSSEAADTQYF
>TRBJ2-3|TRBV6-1|TRBD1
CASSELGQGVTDTRYF
>TRBJ1-2|TRBV2|.
CASSEARGYTF
>TRBJ2-7|TRBV4-2|TRBD1
CANSQDLVLGETRGRFGQYF
>TRBJ2-1|TRBV18|TRBD2
CASSLTLAGAYNEQFF
>TRBJ1-6|TRBV11-2|.
CASSLERRNSPLHF
>TRBJ1-1|TRBV6-1|.
CASSAWRVSNTEAFF
>TRBJ1-1|TRBV10-3|.
CAISETMNTEAFF
>TRBJ2-7|TRBV11-3|TRBD1
CASSEPVARTGTYEQYF
>TRBJ1-2|TRBV28|.
CASSLGGIYGYTF
>TRBJ2-7|TRBV3-1|.
CASSLATGANAYEQYF
>TRBJ2-3|TRBV7-9|.
CASSRTPGGPRDTQYF
>TRBJ2-4|TRBV28|.
CASSGRGPNIQYF
>TRBJ2-3|TRBV7-6|TRBD2
CASSPISGGGYTQYF
>TRBJ1-5|TRBV2|.
CASSTSWTGRPQHF
>TRBJ2-7|TRBV27|TRBD2
CASSLRGGYEQYF
>TRBJ2-7|TRBV27|TRBD2
CASSLRLAGGPSYEQYF
>TRBJ2-5|TRBV19|TRBD2
CASSSRTSGGFGETQYF
>TRBJ2-1|TRBV18|TRBD1
CASTGTGGNEQFF
>TRBJ1-2|TRBV6-1|TRBD1
CASGDRGRRDGYTF
>TRBJ1-1|TRBV30|.
CAWSRVYREAFF
>TRBJ2-7|TRBV28|.
CASSGPPGGLKTYEQYF
>TRBJ2-5|TRBV30|.
CAWSVGETQYF
>TRBJ1-2|TRBV20-1|.
CSARDPRVSTYGYTF
>TRBJ2-3|TRBV18|.
CASSPLYGTDTQYF
>TRBJ2-6|TRBV5-5|TRBD1
CASSSRTGRNSGANVLTF
>TRBJ1-1|TRBV27|.
CASSSTAFTEAFF
>TRBJ2-1|TRBV9|.
CASSYISGGEQFF
>TRBJ2-6|TRBV6-1|.
CASSEAAGDGANVLTF
>TRBJ1-1|TRBV2|.
CASSENGGFWTEAFF
>TRBJ1-1|TRBV29-1|.
CSVDGNTEAFF
>TRBJ1-4|TRBV7-9|.
CASSIGERANREKLFF
>TRBJ1-2|TRBV15|.
CATSRDDSDYGYTF